The rows below give T cell receptor beta chains drawn from one sample of a study of T cells in Graves' hyperthyroidism and ophthalmopathy. MiXCR, run by TCRdb on the multiplex PCR reads, gives a single entry per CDR3 protein. The data contain about 420,000 distinct CDR3 sequences, 12% to 15% of them singletons. The material sequenced was blood. The receptors were gathered from a woman under 30 with Graves' hyperthyroidism. Each CDR3 is given with its conserved first and last residue.

V,CDR3
TRBV30,CAWSVNGLQQFF
TRBV6-6,CASSYSAGGSVPAEAFF
TRBV12-3/TRBV12-4,CASSRMDNQPQHF
TRBV28,CASSTNSGRTYEQYF
TRBV6-2/TRBV6-3,CASSPGTSNIQYF
TRBV12-3/TRBV12-4,CASSHRHLANVLTF
TRBV6-1,CASSQGIGGNTEAFF
TRBV9,CASSVGGNRGTEAFF
TRBV7-2,CASSLISQGDTDTQYF
TRBV2,CASSAAGTGLGNQPQHF
TRBV28,CASSRPGTQNTEAFF
TRBV7-2,CASSPGTSGVGELFF
TRBV5-1,CASSDSGSETQYF
TRBV6-1,CASSESTGGNYGYTF
TRBV6-5,CASSYVGRGLQETQYF
TRBV29-1,CSVATGARSSYNEQFF
TRBV29-1,CSVEGTSGRHNEQFF
TRBV27,CASLSQGLRSAGELFF
TRBV7-9,CASSLAGQQNNEQFF
TRBV4-1,CASSLRQVGIYEQYF
TRBV15,CATSIRQGAHGRTGELFF
TRBV11-2,CASSSLLPWKGLSSPVETQYF
TRBV7-2,CASSPPGLAGGAADTQYF
TRBV2,CASGRDAGETQYF
TRBV20-1,CSARAIRGRGETQYF
TRBV29-1,CSGGTGTNYGYTF
TRBV29-1,CSVVARGAYEQYF
TRBV12-3/TRBV12-4,CASRGTGGPSYEQYF
TRBV20-1,CSASLLGLAGNEQFF
TRBV19,CASSIDPSGTYNEQFF
TRBV5-1,CASSYSGTGALREQFF
TRBV5-1,CASSLGYSNQPQHF
TRBV6-2/TRBV6-3,CASSPLRDLNRVHEQFF
TRBV28,CASSFLGQGATNEKLFF
TRBV20-1,CSARDQLAGTRETQYF
TRBV3-1,CASSQDAISSSGNTIYF
TRBV5-6,CASSLALAGGYEQYF
TRBV3-1,CASSRWNGNEQFF
TRBV6-4,CASSDSTDGSVVAFF
TRBV6-1,CASSAGDRGRDTQYF
TRBV28,CASSSSAASYEQYF
TRBV6-1,CASSEKSEVSYEQYF
TRBV28,CASNPGGINQPQHF
TRBV12-3/TRBV12-4,CASPREWGVPFYGYTF
TRBV15,CATSRDLRRQGYSEAFF
TRBV4-1,CASSQVASNEQFF
TRBV30,CAWSRHPNTEAFF
TRBV6-6,CASSYSFSPAGYNEQFF
TRBV9,CASSGGTQGIPLHF